This T cell receptor beta chain is drawn from a study of CD8 T cell repertoires and HIV-1 epitope variants. Study background: Each of Twenty-five Gag and Nef epitope peptides stimulated a separate culture. Tested: three Gag epitope families, Nef HW9 and YT9.

Study findings and constraints: Most of the nine antigen-specific clonotypes appeared cross-reactive to autologous or escape variants.

The protocol was immunoSEQ multiplex PCR, while the TCRdb copy is restricted to in-frame clones and leaves out a portion. The sample shows about 5,800 clones, 66% of them seen only once. Looked up from germline, CDR1 is LGHNA and CDR2 is YSLEER. The CDR3 contains 16 residues. V was pared by 0 bases and J by 3 bases, with 3 bases of the junction left unmatched. Note on this clone: The antigen is undetermined.

The material sequenced was cultured CD8+ T cells derived from PBMCs. The rearrangement joins TRBV4-3 to TRBJ2-1; 9 positions match TRBD2. The clonotype comes from a male donor with HIV. CDR3 nucleotide sequence: TGCGCCAGCAGCCAAGACACTAGCGGGCGCTACAATGAGCAGTTCTTC. The encoded protein is CASSQDTSGRYNEQFF.